These 23 T cell receptor beta chains share one sample of origin, sequenced in a study of CD8 T cells in ankylosing spondylitis. TCRdb itself ran the 5' RACE reads through MiXCR, one entry per CDR3 protein. In the table there are some 240,000 distinct CDR3 sequences, 20% to 30% of which are singletons. Source material: blood, either unsorted or a sorted T cell fraction (not recorded which). The receptors were gathered from a male donor with ankylosing spondylitis or in good health (not recorded which).

This clonotype was observed many times. This chain links TRBV12-3 or TRBV12-4 with TRBJ1-1; 8 bases are shared with TRBD1. Germline trimming cut 5 bases from V and 7 bases from J; bases unmatched to any gene: 9. This CDR3 comprises 14 residues. The CDR3 loop reads CASSAQGTGGEAFF. CDR3 DNA sequence: TGTGCCAGCAGTGCGCAGGGAACAGGGGGTGAAGCTTTCTTT.

This chain's CDR3 is CASSFPSRGGPGELFF. CDR3 DNA: TGTGCCAGCAGCTTCCCCAGCAGGGGGGGCCCCGGGGAGCTGTTTTTT. This chain connects TRBV11-2 to TRBJ2-2; D may match TRBD1 or TRBD2 (7 bases each). Trimming cost V 3 bases and J 6 bases, with 17 bases left between them. Germline CDR1 reads SGHAT; CDR2 reads FQNNGV. This CDR3 region has 16 residues.

The chain carries TRBV6-5 and TRBJ1-4; tentatively, D is TRBD1 (5 bases). V was shortened by 2 bases and J by 4 bases, with 14 bases between the two germline ends. Germline V CDR1 and CDR2: MNHEY, SVGAGI. The CDR3 has 16 amino acids. The CDR3: CASSYGGGAFNEKLFF. CDR3 coding DNA: TGTGCCAGCAGTTACGGTGGAGGGGCATTTAATGAAAAACTGTTTTTT.

The chain couples TRBV10-3 to TRBJ2-2, with D hard to call. Germline values: CDR1 ENHRY, CDR2 SYGVKD. The CDR3 is 12 amino acids. Trimming took off 4 bases at V and 1 base at J, with 1 base between the two ends. The CDR3 here is CAISGNTGELFF. The CDR3 DNA follows: TGTGCCATCAGTGGGAACACCGGGGAGCTGTTTTTT.

V gene TRBV10-3 combines with J gene TRBJ2-4; the D gene is possibly TRBD2 (7 bases). The germline V gene has CDR1 ENHRY and CDR2 SYGVKD. This CDR3 is built from 16 residues. CDR3 sequence (DNA): TGTGGAGGGGGGGGAATGGGGCACGGAGCCAAAAACATTCAGTACTTC. This encodes CGGGGMGHGAKNIQYF.

Comments on this clonotype: A much bigger clone sits one base away, suggesting this may be a read error. The chain uses TRBV5-1 and TRBJ1-4; maybe TRBD1 (5 bases). The CDR3 covers 15 residues. The germline V gene has CDR1 SGHRS and CDR2 YFSETQ. The CDR3 DNA sequence: TGCGCCATCAGCCCCCGGGACGGTTATAATGAAAAACTGTTTTTT. Residues: CAISPRDGYNEKLFF.

The chain couples TRBV4-1 to TRBJ2-7, with D possibly matching TRBD1 (5 bases). Trimming shortened V by 0 bases and J by 4 bases, and 16 bases separated the two germline ends. The CDR3 loop spans 16 amino acids. Germline V gene sequence: CDR1 MGHRA, CDR2 YSYEKL. The CDR3 loop reads CASSQDRGVMGYEQYF. The DNA of the CDR3 is TGCGCCAGCAGCCAAGATAGGGGCGTGATGGGGTACGAGCAGTACTTC.

This clonotype was recorded a few times. The chain recombines TRBV7-9 with TRBJ2-5; 10 nucleotides align to TRBD1. The CDR3 totals 15 residues. Germline CDR1 SEHNR, CDR2 FQNEAQ (reference sequence). V lost 5 bases to trimming and J lost 5 bases; unmatched junction nucleotides: 8. CDR3: CASSLLGTGVETQYF. In nucleotides, the CDR3 is TGTGCCAGCAGCCTCCTCGGGACAGGGGTCGAGACCCAGTACTTC.

The J gene is TRBJ2-1, the V gene TRBV6-1, with D possibly being TRBD1 (6 bases). V was cut by 6 bases and J by 4 bases, with 22 bases left in between. Germline CDR1 reads MNHNS; CDR2 reads SASEGT. The CDR3 is made up of 17 amino acids. The CDR3 reads CASSFTFGTRSYNEQFF. In nucleotides, the CDR3 is TGTGCCAGCAGCTTCACCTTCGGGACAAGATCTTACAATGAGCAGTTCTTC.

The chain has TRBV11-2 and TRBJ2-1, with D perhaps matching TRBD2 (5 bases). Trimming pared 5 bases from V and 8 bases from J, leaving 22 bases between. Germline values: CDR1 SGHAT, CDR2 FQNNGV. The CDR3 contains 16 residues. The chain's CDR3 is CASSVKGESRTDEQFF. CDR3 coding DNA: TGTGCCAGCAGCGTCAAGGGAGAGTCACGGACGGATGAGCAGTTCTTC.

At least ten counts were recorded for this clonotype. The chain uses TRBV10-3 and TRBJ2-3; 7 bases are a match to TRBD1. The CDR3 totals 15 residues. The V gene's germline CDR1 is ENHRY and CDR2 SYGVKD. Trimming cost V 3 bases and J 3 bases; bases outside gene matches: 6. CDR3 sequence (DNA): TGTGCCATCAGTGAAGAGGGGGCGCCGACAGATACGCAGTATTTT. Translated, it gives CAISEEGAPTDTQYF.

This clonotype showed up many times. The J gene is TRBJ1-6, the V gene TRBV20-1, with TRBD1 as a possible D gene (6 bases). Trimming stripped 3 bases from V and 6 bases from J, with 12 bases between. Germline V gene lookup returns CDR1 DFQATT and CDR2 SNEGSKA (reference sequence). CDR3 length equals 14 residues. The CDR3 loop is CSASAGGGNSPLHF. In DNA, the CDR3 is TGCAGTGCTAGTGCGGGGGGCGGTAATTCACCCCTCCACTTT.

At least ten counts were recorded for this clonotype. The DNA for the CDR3 is TGTGCCAGCAGTCCTGACAGGGTCCGGGCTTTCTTT. It encodes CASSPDRVRAFF. V is TRBV6-2 or TRBV6-3 and J is TRBJ1-1; 7 positions agree with TRBD1. Looked up from germline, CDR1 is MNHEY and CDR2 is SVGEGT. The ends lost 5 bases at V and 11 bases at J; junction bases unmatched: 8. The CDR3 loop spans 12 amino acids.

In its sample, this clonotype was seen a few times. V and J are TRBV29-1 and TRBJ2-5, with 9 bases lining up with TRBD1. CDR1 SQVTM and CDR2 ANQGSEA come from the germline V gene. The CDR3 contains 17 residues. V was clipped by 4 bases and J by 5 bases; unmatched bases: 17. CDR3 protein: CSVVRDNRGRGAETQYF. The CDR3 region has the DNA TGCAGCGTTGTGAGAGACAACAGGGGGCGAGGGGCTGAGACCCAGTACTTC.

The V and J genes are TRBV20-1 and TRBJ2-1, with 8 positions matching TRBD2. The V gene's germline CDR1 is DFQATT and CDR2 SNEGSKA (reference sequence). With 3 bases clipped from V and 2 bases from J, the junction kept 6 bases outside the gene matches. The CDR3 is 15 residues long. DNA of the CDR3: TGCAGTGCTAGGATTCCGCGGGGGGCCTACAATGAGCAGTTCTTC. Encoded protein: CSARIPRGAYNEQFF.

There are many counts of this clonotype. The gene calls are TRBV5-1 and TRBJ2-3; tentatively, D is TRBD2 (5 bases). V lost 0 bases and J 7 bases, leaving 21 bases between the germline ends. The CDR3 covers 17 residues. Per germline, CDR1 SGHRS and CDR2 YFSETQ. CDR3 sequence (DNA): TGCGCCAGCAGCTTGGCCCCAGACGGTGGAGAGGGATATACGCAGTATTTT. Translation gives CASSLAPDGGEGYTQYF. Combining the CDR3 with reference TRBV5-1 and TRBJ2-3 gives the whole variable domain KAGVTQTPRYLIKTRGQQVTLSCSPISGHRSVSWYQQTPGQGLQFLFEYFSETQRNKGNFPGRFSGRQFSNSRSEMNVSTLELGDSALYLCASSLAPDGGEGYTQYFGPGTRLTVL.

There are many counts of this clonotype. V gene TRBV6-5 combines with J gene TRBJ1-6; D is perhaps TRBD1 (5 bases). Trimming stripped 4 bases from V and 10 bases from J, with 11 bases between. Germline values: CDR1 MNHEY, CDR2 SVGAGI. CDR3 size: 13 residues. The DNA of the CDR3 is TGTGCCAGCAGTTCAGGGCCACCATCACCCCTCCACTTT. Encoded protein: CASSSGPPSPLHF.

Only a few counts were recorded for this clonotype. The rearrangement joins TRBV6-5 to TRBJ2-7, with D unclear. Germline CDR1 reads MNHEY; CDR2 reads SVGAGI. The V end was cut by 2 bases, the J end by 0 bases, with 5 bases between. The CDR3 extends over 13 amino acids. The CDR3 protein is CASSYLGSYEQYF. The CDR3 DNA reads as TGTGCCAGCAGTTACCTGGGCTCCTACGAGCAGTACTTC.

The rearrangement joins TRBV6-5 to TRBJ2-5, with D possibly TRBD2 on 5 matching bases. Germline V gene sequence: CDR1 MNHEY, CDR2 SVGAGI. V was pared by 0 bases and J by 4 bases, with 18 bases between. The CDR3 is made up of 17 amino acids. CDR3 amino acids: CASSYSVLEGRRETQYF. The CDR3 bases are TGTGCCAGCAGTTACTCCGTACTAGAGGGTCGGCGAGAGACCCAGTACTTC.

This clonotype has a count of ten or more. CDR3 coding DNA: TGTGCCAGCAGCTCCCGGGACGCTAGCACAGATACGCAGTATTTT. Amino acid sequence: CASSSRDASTDTQYF. The genes are TRBV11-2 and TRBJ2-3; tentatively, D is TRBD1 or TRBD2 (5 bases each). The CDR3 loop spans 15 amino acids. The ends were cut back, 4 bases at V and 0 bases at J, with 11 bases in the middle. In germline, CDR1 is SGHAT, CDR2 FQNNGV.

This chain joins TRBV20-1 and TRBJ2-3, with D hard to call. The CDR3 length is 12 residues. The germline V and J ends were trimmed by 6 bases and 2 bases, with 9 bases remaining between them. Germline V gene lookup returns CDR1 DFQATT and CDR2 SNEGSKA (reference sequence). CDR3 sequence reads: CSAPPNTDTQYF. The CDR3 DNA reads TGCAGTGCCCCTCCCAACACAGATACGCAGTATTTT.

This clonotype has at least ten counts. The V and J genes are TRBV2 and TRBJ2-7; TRBD1 or TRBD2 may be the D gene (5 bases each). V lost 7 bases and J lost 7, with 23 bases in between. CDR3 size: 15 residues. Germline CDR1 reads SNHLY; CDR2 reads FYNNEI. The DNA of the CDR3 is TGTGCCAGCACCCTCCAAGGGGTAGCCACGGGGGAGCAGTACTTC. Residues: CASTLQGVATGEQYF.

A single count supports this clonotype. The CDR3 DNA sequence: TGTGCCAGCAGTGGGGAGGGGTTTGGTGAGCAGTTCTTC. The encoded protein is CASSGEGFGEQFF. The chain recombines TRBV6-1 with TRBJ2-1; the match to TRBD2 covers 7 bases. This CDR3 spans 13 amino acids. Germline CDR1 reads MNHNS; CDR2 reads SASEGT. V lost 4 bases, J lost 9 bases, and 6 bases stayed unmatched.